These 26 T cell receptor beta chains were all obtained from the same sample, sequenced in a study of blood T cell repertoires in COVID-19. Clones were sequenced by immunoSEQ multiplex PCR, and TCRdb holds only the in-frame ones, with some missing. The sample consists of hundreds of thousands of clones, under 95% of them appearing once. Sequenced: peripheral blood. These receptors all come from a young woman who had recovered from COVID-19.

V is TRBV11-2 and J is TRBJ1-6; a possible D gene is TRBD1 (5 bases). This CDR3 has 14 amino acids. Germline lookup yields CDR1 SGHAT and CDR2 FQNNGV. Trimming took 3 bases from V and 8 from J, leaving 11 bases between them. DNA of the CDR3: TGTGCCAGCAGCTTTTCAGGGAGGGATTCACCCCTCCACTTT. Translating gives CASSFSGRDSPLHF. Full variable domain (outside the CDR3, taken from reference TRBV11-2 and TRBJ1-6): EAGVAQSPRYKIIEKRQSVAFWCNPISGHATLYWYQQILGQGPKLLIQFQNNGVVDDSQLPKDRFSAERLKGVDSTLKIQPAKLEDSAVYLCASSFSGRDSPLHFGNGTRLTVT.

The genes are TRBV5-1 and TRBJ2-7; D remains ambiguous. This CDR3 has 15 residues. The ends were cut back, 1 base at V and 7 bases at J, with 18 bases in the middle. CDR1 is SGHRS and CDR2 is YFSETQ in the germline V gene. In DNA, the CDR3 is TGCGCCAGCAGCTTGTATCCAGATAAAGAGGCGGAGCAGTACGTC. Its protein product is CASSLYPDKEAEQYV.

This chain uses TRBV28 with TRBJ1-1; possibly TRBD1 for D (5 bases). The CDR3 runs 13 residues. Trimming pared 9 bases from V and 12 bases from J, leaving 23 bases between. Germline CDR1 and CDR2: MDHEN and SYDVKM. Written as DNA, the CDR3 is TGTGCCAGTCACCTCGGGTCCACGACAGTGACTTTCTTT. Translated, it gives CASHLGSTTVTFF.

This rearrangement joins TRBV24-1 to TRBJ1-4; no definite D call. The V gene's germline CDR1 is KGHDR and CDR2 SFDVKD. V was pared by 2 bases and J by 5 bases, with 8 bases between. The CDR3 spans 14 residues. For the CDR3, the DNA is TGTGCCACCAGTGATTCCGGGTTCAATGAAAAACTGTTTTTT. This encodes CATSDSGFNEKLFF.

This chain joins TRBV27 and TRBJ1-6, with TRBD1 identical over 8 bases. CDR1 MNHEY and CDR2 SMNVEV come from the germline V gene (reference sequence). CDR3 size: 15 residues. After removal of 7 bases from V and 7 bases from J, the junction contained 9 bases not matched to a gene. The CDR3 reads CASTSRGQGNSPLHF. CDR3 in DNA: TGTGCCAGCACCAGCAGGGGGCAGGGGAATTCACCCCTCCACTTT.

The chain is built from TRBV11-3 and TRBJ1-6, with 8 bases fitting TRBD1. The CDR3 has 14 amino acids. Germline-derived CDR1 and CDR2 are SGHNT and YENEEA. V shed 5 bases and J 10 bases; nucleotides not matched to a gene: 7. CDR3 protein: CASSPRTGTSPLHF. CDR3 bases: TGTGCCAGCAGCCCGAGGACAGGGACCTCACCCCTCCACTTT.

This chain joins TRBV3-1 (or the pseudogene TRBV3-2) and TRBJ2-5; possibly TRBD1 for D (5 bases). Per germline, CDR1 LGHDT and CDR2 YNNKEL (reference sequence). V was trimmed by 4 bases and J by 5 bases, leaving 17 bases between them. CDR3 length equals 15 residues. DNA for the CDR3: TGTGCCAGCAGCCCAGGACAAACCCCCGGGGAGACCCAGTACTTC. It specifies CASSPGQTPGETQYF.

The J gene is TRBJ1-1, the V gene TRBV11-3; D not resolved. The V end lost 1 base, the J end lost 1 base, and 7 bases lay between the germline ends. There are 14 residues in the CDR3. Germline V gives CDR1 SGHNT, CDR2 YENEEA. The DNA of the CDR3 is TGTGCCAGCAGCTTAGCCTCCCGGAACACTGAAGCTTTCTTT. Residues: CASSLASRNTEAFF.

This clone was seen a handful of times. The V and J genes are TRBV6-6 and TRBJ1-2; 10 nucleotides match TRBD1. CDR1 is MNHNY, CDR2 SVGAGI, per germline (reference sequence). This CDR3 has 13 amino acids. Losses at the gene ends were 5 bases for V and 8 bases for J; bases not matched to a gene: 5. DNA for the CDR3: TGTGCCAGCAGTACGGACAGGGGGGTGGGCTACACCTTC. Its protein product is CASSTDRGVGYTF.

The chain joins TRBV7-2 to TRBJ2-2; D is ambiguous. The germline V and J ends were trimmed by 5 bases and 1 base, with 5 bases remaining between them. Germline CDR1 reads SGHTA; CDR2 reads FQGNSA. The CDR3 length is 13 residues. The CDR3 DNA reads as TGTGCCAGCAGCGCGGAGAACACCGGGGAGCTGTTTTTT. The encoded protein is CASSAENTGELFF. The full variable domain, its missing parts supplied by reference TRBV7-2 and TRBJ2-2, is GAGVSQSPSNKVTEKGKDVELRCDPISGHTALYWYRQSLGQGLEFLIYFQGNSAPDKSGLPSDRFSAERTGGSVSTLTIQRTQQEDSAVYLCASSAENTGELFFGEGSRLTVL.

CDR3 in DNA: TGCGCCAGCAGCCTTTTACCGGACAGGTCCATGGTCCCTGGAAACACCATATATTTT. Encoded protein: CASSLLPDRSMVPGNTIYF. The chain recombines TRBV4-1 with TRBJ1-3; 7 bases fit TRBD1. The J segment lost 2 bases and the V segment lost 4 bases, leaving 17 bases of the junction unmatched. The CDR3 has 19 residues. Germline CDR1 MGHRA, CDR2 YSYEKL.

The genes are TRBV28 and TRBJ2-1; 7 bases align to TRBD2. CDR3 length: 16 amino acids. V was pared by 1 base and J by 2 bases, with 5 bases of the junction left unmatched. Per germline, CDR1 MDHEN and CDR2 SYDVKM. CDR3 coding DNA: TGTGCCAGCAGTTTATCCGGGGGGAGCCCCTACAATGAGCAGTTCTTC. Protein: CASSLSGGSPYNEQFF.

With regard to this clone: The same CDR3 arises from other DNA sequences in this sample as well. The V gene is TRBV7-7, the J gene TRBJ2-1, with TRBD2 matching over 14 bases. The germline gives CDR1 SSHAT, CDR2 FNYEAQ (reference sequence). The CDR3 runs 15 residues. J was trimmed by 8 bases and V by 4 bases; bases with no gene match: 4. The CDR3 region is CASSSGLAGVHEQFF. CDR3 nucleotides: TGTGCCAGCAGCTCGGGACTAGCGGGAGTCCATGAGCAGTTCTTC.

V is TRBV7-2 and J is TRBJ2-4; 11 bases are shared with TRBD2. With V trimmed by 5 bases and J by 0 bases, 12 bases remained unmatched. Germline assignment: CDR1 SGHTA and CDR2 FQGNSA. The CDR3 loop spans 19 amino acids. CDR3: CASSQLGPSGRSAKNIQYF. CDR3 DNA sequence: TGTGCCAGCAGCCAACTGGGGCCTAGCGGGAGGTCAGCCAAAAACATTCAGTACTTC.

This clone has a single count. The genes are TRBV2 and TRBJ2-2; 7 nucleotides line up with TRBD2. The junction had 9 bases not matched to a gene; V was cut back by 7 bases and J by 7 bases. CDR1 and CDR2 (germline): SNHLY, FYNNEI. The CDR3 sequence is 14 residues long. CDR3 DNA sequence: TGTGCCAGCACTAGCGGACAAGCAGGCGGGGAGCTGTTTTTT. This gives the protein CASTSGQAGGELFF.

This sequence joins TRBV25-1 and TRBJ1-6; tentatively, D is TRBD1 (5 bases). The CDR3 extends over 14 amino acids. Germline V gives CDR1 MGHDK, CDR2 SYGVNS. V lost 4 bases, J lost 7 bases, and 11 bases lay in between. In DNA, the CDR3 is TGTGCCAGCAGTGGCGGGGGTTGGAATTCACCCCTCCACTTT. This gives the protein CASSGGGWNSPLHF.

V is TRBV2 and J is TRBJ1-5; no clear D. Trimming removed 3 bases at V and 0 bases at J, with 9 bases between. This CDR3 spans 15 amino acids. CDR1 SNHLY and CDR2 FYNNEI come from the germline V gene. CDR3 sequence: CASSDTVNSNQPQHF. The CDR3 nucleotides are TGTGCCAGCAGTGATACGGTGAATAGCAATCAGCCCCAGCATTTT.

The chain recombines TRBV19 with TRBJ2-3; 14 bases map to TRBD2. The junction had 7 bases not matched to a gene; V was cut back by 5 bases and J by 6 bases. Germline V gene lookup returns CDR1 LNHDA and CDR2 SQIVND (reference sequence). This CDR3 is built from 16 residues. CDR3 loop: CASSVGLAGEGDTQYF. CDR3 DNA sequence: TGTGCCAGTAGTGTGGGACTAGCGGGAGAAGGTGATACGCAGTATTTT. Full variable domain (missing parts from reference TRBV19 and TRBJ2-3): DGGITQSPKYLFRKEGQNVTLSCEQNLNHDAMYWYRQDPGQGLRLIYYSQIVNDFQKGDIAEGYSVSREKKESFPLTVTSAQKNPTAFYLCASSVGLAGEGDTQYFGPGTRLTVL.

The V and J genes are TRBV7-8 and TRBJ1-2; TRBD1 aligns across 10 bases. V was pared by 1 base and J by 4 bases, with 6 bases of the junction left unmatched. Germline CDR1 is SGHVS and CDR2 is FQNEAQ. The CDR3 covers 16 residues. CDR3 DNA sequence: TGTGCCAGCAGCTTAGACTTAGGACAGGGGGTCTATGGCTACACCTTC. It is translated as CASSLDLGQGVYGYTF.

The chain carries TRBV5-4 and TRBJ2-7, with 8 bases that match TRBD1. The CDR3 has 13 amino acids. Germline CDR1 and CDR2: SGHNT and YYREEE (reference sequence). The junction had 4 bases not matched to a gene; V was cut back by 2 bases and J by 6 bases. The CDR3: CASSLSRGLEQYV. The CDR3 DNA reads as TGTGCCAGCAGCTTATCCAGGGGGCTCGAGCAGTACGTC.

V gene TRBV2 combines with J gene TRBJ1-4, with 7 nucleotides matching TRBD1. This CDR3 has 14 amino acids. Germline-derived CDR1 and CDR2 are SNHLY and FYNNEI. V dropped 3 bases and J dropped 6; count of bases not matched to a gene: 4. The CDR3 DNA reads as TGTGCCAGCAGTGATGTGCAGGGGGATGAAAAACTGTTTTTT. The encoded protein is CASSDVQGDEKLFF. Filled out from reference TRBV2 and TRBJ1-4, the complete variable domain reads EPEVTQTPSHQVTQMGQEVILRCVPISNHLYFYWYRQILGQKVEFLVSFYNNEISEKSEIFDDQFSVERPDGSNFTLKIRSTKLEDSAMYFCASSDVQGDEKLFFGSGTQLSVL.

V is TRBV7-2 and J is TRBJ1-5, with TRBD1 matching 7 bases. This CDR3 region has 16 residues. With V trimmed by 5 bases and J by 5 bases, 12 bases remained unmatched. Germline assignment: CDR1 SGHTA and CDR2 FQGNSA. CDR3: CASSPWTGPRDQPQHF. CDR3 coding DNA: TGTGCCAGCAGCCCCTGGACAGGTCCGAGGGATCAGCCCCAGCATTTT.

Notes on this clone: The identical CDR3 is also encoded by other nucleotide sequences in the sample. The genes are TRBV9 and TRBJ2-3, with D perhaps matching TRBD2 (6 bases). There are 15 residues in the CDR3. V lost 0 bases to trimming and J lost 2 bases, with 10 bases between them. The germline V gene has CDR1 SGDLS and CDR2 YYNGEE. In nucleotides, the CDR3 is TGTGCCAGCAGCGTAGGGCTAGCGTCCACAGATACGCAGTATTTT. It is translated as CASSVGLASTDTQYF.

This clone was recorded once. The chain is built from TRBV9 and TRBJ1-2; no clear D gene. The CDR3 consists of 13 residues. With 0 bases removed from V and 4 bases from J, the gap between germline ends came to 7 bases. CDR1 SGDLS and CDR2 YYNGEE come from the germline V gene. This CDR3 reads CASSVGSIYGYTF. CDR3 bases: TGTGCCAGCAGCGTAGGGAGTATCTATGGCTACACCTTC. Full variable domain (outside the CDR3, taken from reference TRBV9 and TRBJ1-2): DSGVTQTPKHLITATGQRVTLRCSPRSGDLSVYWYQQSLDQGLQFLIQYYNGEERAKGNILERFSAQQFPDLHSELNLSSLELGDSALYFCASSVGSIYGYTFGSGTRLTVV.

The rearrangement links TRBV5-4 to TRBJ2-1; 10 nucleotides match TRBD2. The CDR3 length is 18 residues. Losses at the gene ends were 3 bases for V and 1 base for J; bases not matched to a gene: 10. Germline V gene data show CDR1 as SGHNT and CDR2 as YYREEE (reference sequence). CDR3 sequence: CASSSPLAGDRSYNEQFF. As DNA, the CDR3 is TGTGCCAGCAGCTCTCCGCTAGCGGGAGATCGATCCTACAATGAGCAGTTCTTC.

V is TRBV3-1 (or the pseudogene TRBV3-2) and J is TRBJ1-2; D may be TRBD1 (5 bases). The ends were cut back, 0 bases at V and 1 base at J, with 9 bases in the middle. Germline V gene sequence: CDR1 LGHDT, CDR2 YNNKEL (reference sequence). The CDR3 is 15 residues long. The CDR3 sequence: CASSQESGFNYGYTF. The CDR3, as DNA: TGTGCCAGCAGCCAAGAGTCAGGGTTTAACTATGGCTACACCTTC.